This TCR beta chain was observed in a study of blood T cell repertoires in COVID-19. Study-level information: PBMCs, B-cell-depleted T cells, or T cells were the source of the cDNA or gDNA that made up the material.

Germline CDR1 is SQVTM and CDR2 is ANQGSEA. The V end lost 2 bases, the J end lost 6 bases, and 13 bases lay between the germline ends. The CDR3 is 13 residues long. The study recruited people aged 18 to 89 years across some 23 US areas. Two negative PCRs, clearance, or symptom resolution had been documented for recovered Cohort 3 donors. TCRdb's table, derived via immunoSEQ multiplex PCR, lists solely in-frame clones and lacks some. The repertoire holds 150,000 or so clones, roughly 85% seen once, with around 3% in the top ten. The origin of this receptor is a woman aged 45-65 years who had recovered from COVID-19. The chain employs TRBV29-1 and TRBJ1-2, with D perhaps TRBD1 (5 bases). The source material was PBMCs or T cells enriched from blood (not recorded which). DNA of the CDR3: TGCAGCGTTGAAAGTACAGGCGCCGATGGCTACACCTTC. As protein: CSVESTGADGYTF.